There are many counts of the clone carrying this TCR beta chain. Germline V gene lookup returns CDR1 SQVTM and CDR2 ANQGSEA. This CDR3 region has 12 residues. J lost 5 bases, V lost 8 bases, and 8 bases had no gene match. These data are taken from a study of blood T cells in healthy people across ages. Background on the study: About one barcoded beta molecule per two T cells was captured by template switching.

It was with a sample-barcoded 5' primer and a J-beta primer mix that a second PCR of roughly 7 to 12 cycles was run. Tags on each cDNA molecule came from a template-switch adaptor with 12 random nucleotides. MiXCR, applied by TCRdb to the 5' RACE reads, yields one record per CDR3 protein. Among over a million distinct CDR3 sequences listed, about 42% were seen once. Per sample, no less than 5.5 micrograms of total RNA were extracted. Sequencing was done on a sample of blood. This TCR was sampled from a woman in her late teens or twenties in good health. The chain combines TRBV29-1 with TRBJ2-5; 7 bases are shared with TRBD2. The CDR3 is CSSRLGGETQYF. In nucleotides, the CDR3 is TGCAGCTCTCGCTTGGGGGGGGAGACCCAGTACTTC.